This entry lists 2 T cell receptor beta chains sequenced from one sample in a study of blood T cell repertoires in COVID-19. The assay was immunoSEQ multiplex PCR, and TCRdb's table has in-frame clones only and misses some. In the table there are about 480,000 clones, approximately 89% of which are singletons. Specimen: peripheral blood. The source is a young man with COVID-19, enrolled during active disease.

The rearrangement links TRBV6-5 to TRBJ1-2, with 8 bases identical to TRBD1. CDR1 MNHEY and CDR2 SVGAGI come from the germline V gene. The CDR3 extends over 15 amino acids. With 2 bases clipped from V and 6 bases from J, the junction kept 8 bases outside the gene matches. CDR3 DNA sequence: TGTGCCAGCAGTTACGTGCCAGGGGGCTTCGATGGCTACACCTTC. It translates to CASSYVPGGFDGYTF.

The CDR3 reads CASSLSREGQPQHF. The CDR3 DNA follows: TGTGCCAGCAGCTTAAGCAGGGAAGGCCAGCCCCAGCATTTT. The chain joins TRBV7-9 to TRBJ1-5; D may be TRBD1 (5 bases). This CDR3 region has 14 residues. The germline V and J ends were trimmed by 2 bases and 7 bases, with 12 bases remaining between them. Germline V CDR1 and CDR2: SEHNR, FQNEAQ (reference sequence).